The entry below describes one T cell receptor beta chain. Antigen unknown. The PCR used 60 Vbeta and 13 Jbeta primers. Produced via immunoSEQ multiplex PCR; TCRdb's table is partial and in-frame only. The sample carries some 200,000 clones, around 68% recorded once. The sample comes from a study of cytomegalovirus exposure and HLA in healthy donors. The study's findings and limits: Most CMV-associated TCR beta chains were later found to appear HLA-restricted.

The CDR3 extends over 16 amino acids. Germline V lookup: CDR1 LNHDA, CDR2 SQIVND (reference sequence). V was trimmed by 5 bases and J by 3 bases, leaving 20 bases between them. The specimen was PBMCs. This rearrangement joins TRBV19 to TRBJ2-7; D is perhaps TRBD2 (5 bases). The TCR sequence derives from a man between 35 and 55 years old in good health and CMV-seronegative. The CDR3 DNA reads as TGTGCCAGTAGTCACTCCATTCTCGAGGGTCTCTACGAGCAGTACTTC. This codes for CASSHSILEGLYEQYF.